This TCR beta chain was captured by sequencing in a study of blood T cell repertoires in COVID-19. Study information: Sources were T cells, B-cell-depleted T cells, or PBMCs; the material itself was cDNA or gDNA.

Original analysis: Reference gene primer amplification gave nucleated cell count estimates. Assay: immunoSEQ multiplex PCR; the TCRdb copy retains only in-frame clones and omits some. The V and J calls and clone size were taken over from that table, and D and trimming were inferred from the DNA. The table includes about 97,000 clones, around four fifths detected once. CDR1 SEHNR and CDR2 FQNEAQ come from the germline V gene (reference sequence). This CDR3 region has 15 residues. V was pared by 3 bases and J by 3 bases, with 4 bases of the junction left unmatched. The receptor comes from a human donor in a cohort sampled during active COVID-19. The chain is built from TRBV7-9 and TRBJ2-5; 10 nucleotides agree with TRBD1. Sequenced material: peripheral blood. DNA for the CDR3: TGTGCCAGCAGCTTGCCGGGGACAGGGGAAGAGACCCAGTACTTC. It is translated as CASSLPGTGEETQYF. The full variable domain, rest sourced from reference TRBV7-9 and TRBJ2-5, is DTGVSQNPRHKITKRGQNVTFRCDPISEHNRLYWYRQTLGQGPEFLTYFQNEAQLEKSRLLSDRFSAERPKGSFSTLEIQRTEQGDSAMYLCASSLPGTGEETQYFGPGTRLLVL.